These T cell receptor beta chains were read from a single sample in a study of metastatic and nonmetastatic thyroid tumors. TCRdb re-called the PCR reads via MiXCR. In the table there are under 45,000 clones, 25% to 30% of which are singletons. The sequencing sample was made of blood. These receptors were taken from a male donor with papillary thyroid cancer or a benign thyroid nodule (not recorded which). Some clones in this sample may be carry-over from other donors' samples. The CDR3 runs from the conserved cysteine through the conserved F or W. A D gene is named only where the DNA matches it firmly. Clone size appears in some rows only: once, few, many, or a class for an expanded clone.

-	14	TRBV6-2/TRBV6-3	TRBJ2-2	-	CASSYCPHTGELFF	TGTGCCAGCAGTTACTGCCCACACACCGGGGAGCTGTTTTTT
many	14	TRBV7-2	TRBJ2-1	TRBD2	CASSLGLAGGEQFF	TGTGCCAGCAGCTTAGGTCTAGCGGGAGGTGAGCAGTTCTTC
many	14	TRBV5-4	TRBJ1-1	-	CASSDIMGGAEAFF	TGTGCCAGCAGCGACATAATGGGGGGGGCTGAAGCTTTCTTT
many	11	TRBV6-1	TRBJ1-1	-	CASRSGTEAFF	TGTGCCAGCAGATCGGGGACTGAAGCTTTCTTT
-	15	TRBV7-2	TRBJ2-2	TRBD2	CASSLSGGETGELFF	TGTGCCAGCAGCTTATCCGGGGGGGAGACCGGGGAGCTGTTTTTT
many	16	TRBV4-2	TRBJ2-7	-	CASSQEGPGTTYEQYF	TGTGCCAGCAGCCAAGAGGGCCCCGGCACAACCTACGAGCAGTACTTC
many	13	TRBV20-1	TRBJ2-7	TRBD2	CSVGGVAGDEQYF	TGCAGTGTTGGCGGAGTAGCGGGAGACGAGCAGTACTTC
-	14	TRBV5-1	TRBJ2-3	-	CASSSTDRLDTQYF	TGCGCTAGCAGCTCCACCGACAGGTTAGATACGCAGTATTTT
-	15	TRBV29-1	TRBJ2-2	TRBD2	CSVGATSGGYRGAVF	TGCAGCGTCGGGGCTACTAGCGGGGGGTATCGGGGAGCTGTTTTT
few	16	TRBV27	TRBJ2-7	TRBD1	CASSKDLGQGVYEQYF	TGTGCCAGCAGCAAAGACTTGGGACAGGGAGTCTACGAGCAGTACTTC
-	19	TRBV7-6	TRBJ2-1	-	CASSPLPPGESISYNDQFF	TGTGCTAGCAGCCCTCTCCCCCCGGGGGAGTCGATCTCCTACAATGATCAGTTCTTC
-	14	TRBV18	TRBJ1-2	-	CASSPGAAGDGYTF	TGTGCCAGCTCACCCGGGGCCGCAGGCGATGGCTACACCTTC
many	14	TRBV5-1	TRBJ2-5	-	CASSPERYQETQYF	TGCGCCAGCAGCCCTGAGCGTTACCAAGAGACCCAGTACTTC
-	14	TRBV20-1	TRBJ2-1	-	CSARGRGPYNEQFF	TGCAGTGCTAGGGGGCGGGGTCCTTACAATGAGCAGTTCTTC
few	14	TRBV5-1	TRBJ1-2	-	CASSLWQGAGGYTF	TGCGCCAGCAGCTTGTGGCAGGGTGCCGGCGGCTACACCTTC
-	18	TRBV20-1	TRBJ2-2	TRBD2	CSARDEGYSGVNTGELFF	TGCAGTGCTAGAGACGAAGGTTATAGCGGGGTGAACACCGGGGAGCTGTTTTTT
-	14	TRBV19	TRBJ2-1	-	CASRPAGWPNEQFF	TGTGCCAGTAGGCCAGCGGGTTGGCCCAATGAGCAGTTCTTC
many	13	TRBV4-1	TRBJ1-4	-	CASSQVYGGKLFF	TGCGCCAGCAGCCAAGTGTACGGGGGAAAACTGTTTTTT
few	14	TRBV12-3/TRBV12-4	TRBJ2-5	-	CASSKTGVGGSQYF	TGTGCCAGCAGTAAGACAGGTGTCGGTGGTTCCCAGTACTTC
many	13	TRBV2	TRBJ2-7	-	CASSPRTKTAEYF	TGTGCCAGCAGCCCGAGGACCAAAACGGCGGAGTACTTC
many	13	TRBV12-3/TRBV12-4	TRBJ1-5	-	CASSLGGYQPQHF	TGTGCCAGCAGTTTAGGAGGGTACCAGCCCCAGCATTTT
many	12	TRBV12-3/TRBV12-4	TRBJ2-7	-	CASSHRGLEQYF	TGTGCCAGCAGTCACAGGGGACTCGAGCAGTACTTC
-	14	TRBV28	TRBJ2-7	-	CASSTGCPRYEQYF	TGTGCCAGCAGTACGGGATGTCCCCGCTACGAGCAGTACTTC
many	15	TRBV6-4	TRBJ2-1	-	CASSRASGAWYEQFF	TGTGCCAGCAGTCGAGCGTCCGGGGCCTGGTATGAGCAGTTCTTC
-	13	TRBV5-8	TRBJ2-2	-	CASSYVPTGELFF	TGTGCCAGCAGCTACGTCCCCACCGGGGAGCTGTTTTTT
few	17	TRBV6-6	TRBJ2-3	-	CASIPPAPEPSTDTQYF	TGTGCCAGCATTCCACCCGCGCCAGAACCTAGCACAGATACGCAGTATTTT
few	14	TRBV7-2	TRBJ2-7	-	CASSLVKGPYEQYF	TGTGCCAGCAGCTTAGTCAAGGGCCCCTACGAGCAGTACTTC
-	15	TRBV20-1	TRBJ2-7	TRBD2	CSAPETTSGRYEQYF	TGCAGTGCGCCTGAAACAACTAGCGGGAGGTACGAGCAGTACTTC